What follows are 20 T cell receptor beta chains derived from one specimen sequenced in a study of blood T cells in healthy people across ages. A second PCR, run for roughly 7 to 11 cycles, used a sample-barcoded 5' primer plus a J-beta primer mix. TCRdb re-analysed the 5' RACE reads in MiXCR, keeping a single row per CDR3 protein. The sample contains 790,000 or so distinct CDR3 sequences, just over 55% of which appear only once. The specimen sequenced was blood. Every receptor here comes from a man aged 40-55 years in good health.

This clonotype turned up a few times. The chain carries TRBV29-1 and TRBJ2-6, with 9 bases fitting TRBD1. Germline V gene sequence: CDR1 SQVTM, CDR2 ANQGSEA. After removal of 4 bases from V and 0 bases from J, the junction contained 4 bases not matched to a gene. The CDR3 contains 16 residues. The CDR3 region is CSVGTGVGSGANVLTF. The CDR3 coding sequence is TGCAGCGTTGGGACAGGGGTTGGCTCTGGGGCCAACGTCCTGACTTTC.

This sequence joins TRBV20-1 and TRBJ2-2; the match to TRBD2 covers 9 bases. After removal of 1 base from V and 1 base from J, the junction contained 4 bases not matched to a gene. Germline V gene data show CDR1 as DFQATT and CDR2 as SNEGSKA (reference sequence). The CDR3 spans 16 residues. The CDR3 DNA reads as TGCAGTGCTAGAGGACCAGCGGGGGGGAACACCGGGGAGCTGTTTTTT. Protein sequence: CSARGPAGGNTGELFF.

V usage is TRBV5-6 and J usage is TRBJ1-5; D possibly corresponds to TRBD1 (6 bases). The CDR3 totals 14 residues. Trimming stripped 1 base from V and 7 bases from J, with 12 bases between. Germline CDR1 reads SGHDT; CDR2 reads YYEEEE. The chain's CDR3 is CASSLSQGIQPQHF. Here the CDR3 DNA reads TGTGCCAGCAGCTTGAGTCAGGGGATCCAGCCCCAGCATTTT.

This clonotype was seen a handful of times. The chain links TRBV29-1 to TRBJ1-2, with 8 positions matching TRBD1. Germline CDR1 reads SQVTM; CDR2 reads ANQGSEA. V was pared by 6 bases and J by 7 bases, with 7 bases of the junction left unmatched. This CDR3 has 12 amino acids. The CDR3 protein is CSVEDRAAGYTF. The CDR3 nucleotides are TGCAGCGTAGAGGACAGGGCGGCTGGCTACACCTTC.

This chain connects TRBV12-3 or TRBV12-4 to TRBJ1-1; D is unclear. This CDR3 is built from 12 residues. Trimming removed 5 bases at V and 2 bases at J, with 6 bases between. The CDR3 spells CASSILNTEAFF. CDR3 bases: TGTGCCAGCAGTATATTAAACACTGAAGCTTTCTTT.

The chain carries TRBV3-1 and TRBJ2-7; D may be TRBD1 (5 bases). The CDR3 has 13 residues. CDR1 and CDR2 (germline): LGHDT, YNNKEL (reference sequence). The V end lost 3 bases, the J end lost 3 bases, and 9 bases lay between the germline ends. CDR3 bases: TGTGCCAGCAGCCAGCGGACACTCTACGAGCAGTACTTC. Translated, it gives CASSQRTLYEQYF.

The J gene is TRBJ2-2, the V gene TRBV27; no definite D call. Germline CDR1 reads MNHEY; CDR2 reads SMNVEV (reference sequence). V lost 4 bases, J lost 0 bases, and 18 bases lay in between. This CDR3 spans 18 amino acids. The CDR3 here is CASSWPTKHLPNTGELFF. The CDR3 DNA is TGTGCCAGCAGTTGGCCGACAAAACACCTTCCGAACACCGGGGAGCTGTTTTTT.

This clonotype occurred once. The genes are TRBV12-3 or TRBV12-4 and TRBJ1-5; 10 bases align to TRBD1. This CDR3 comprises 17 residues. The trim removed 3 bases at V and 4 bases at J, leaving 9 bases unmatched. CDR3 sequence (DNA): TGTGCCAGCAGTTTGGGGACAGGGGAGGGACTTAATCAGCCCCAGCATTTT. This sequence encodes CASSLGTGEGLNQPQHF.

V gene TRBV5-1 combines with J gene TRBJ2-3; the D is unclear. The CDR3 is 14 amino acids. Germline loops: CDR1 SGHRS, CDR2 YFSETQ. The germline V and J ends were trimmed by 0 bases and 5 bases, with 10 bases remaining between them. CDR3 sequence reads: CASSLGRVRDTQYF. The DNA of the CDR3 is TGCGCCAGCAGCTTGGGGCGAGTAAGAGATACGCAGTATTTT.

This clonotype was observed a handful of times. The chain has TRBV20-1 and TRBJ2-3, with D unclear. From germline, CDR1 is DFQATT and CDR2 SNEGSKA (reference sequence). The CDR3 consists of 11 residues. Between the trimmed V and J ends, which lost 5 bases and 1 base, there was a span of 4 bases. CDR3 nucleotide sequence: TGCAGTGCTTATCGCACAGATACGCAGTATTTT. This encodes CSAYRTDTQYF.

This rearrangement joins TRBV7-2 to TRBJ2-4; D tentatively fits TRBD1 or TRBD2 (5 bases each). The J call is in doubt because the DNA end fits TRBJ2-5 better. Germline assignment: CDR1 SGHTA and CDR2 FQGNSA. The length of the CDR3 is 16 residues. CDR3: CASSPGTVGLRETQYF. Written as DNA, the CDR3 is TGTGCCAGCAGCCCGGGGACCGTCGGGCTACGGGAGACCCAGTACTTC.

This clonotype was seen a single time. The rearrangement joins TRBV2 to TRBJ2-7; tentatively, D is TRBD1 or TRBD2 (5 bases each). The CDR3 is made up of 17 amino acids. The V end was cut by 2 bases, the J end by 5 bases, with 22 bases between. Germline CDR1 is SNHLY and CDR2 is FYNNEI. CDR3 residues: CASSEIGWDPRTHEQYF. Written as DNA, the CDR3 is TGTGCCAGCAGTGAAATTGGGTGGGACCCCAGGACGCACGAGCAGTACTTC.

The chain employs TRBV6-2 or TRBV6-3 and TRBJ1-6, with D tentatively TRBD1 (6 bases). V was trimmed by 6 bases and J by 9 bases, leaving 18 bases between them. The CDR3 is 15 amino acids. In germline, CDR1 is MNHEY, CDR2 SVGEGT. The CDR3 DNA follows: TGTGCCAGCAGCCCCTTCGCGGACAGTTTTTCACCCCTCCACTTT. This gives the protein CASSPFADSFSPLHF.

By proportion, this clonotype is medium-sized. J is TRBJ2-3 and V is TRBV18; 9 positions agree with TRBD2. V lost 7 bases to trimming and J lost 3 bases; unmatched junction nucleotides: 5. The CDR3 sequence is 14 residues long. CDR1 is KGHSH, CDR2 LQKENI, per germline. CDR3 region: CASLERGATDTQYF. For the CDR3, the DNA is TGTGCCAGCTTGGAGCGGGGGGCGACAGATACGCAGTATTTT.

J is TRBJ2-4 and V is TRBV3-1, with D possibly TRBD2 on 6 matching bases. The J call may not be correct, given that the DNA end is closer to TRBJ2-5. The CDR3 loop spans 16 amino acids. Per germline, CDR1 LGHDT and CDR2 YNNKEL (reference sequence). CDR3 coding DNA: TGTGCCAGCAGCCTCTCTTTGGTAGCGGCGGAAGAGACCCAGTACTTC. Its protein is CASSLSLVAAEETQYF.

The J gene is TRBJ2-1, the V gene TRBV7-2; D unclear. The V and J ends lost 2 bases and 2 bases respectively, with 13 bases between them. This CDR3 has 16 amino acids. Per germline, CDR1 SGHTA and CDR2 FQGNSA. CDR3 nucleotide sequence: TGTGCCAGCAGCTTAAATCTGGAACTTCCCTACAATGAGCAGTTCTTC. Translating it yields CASSLNLELPYNEQFF.

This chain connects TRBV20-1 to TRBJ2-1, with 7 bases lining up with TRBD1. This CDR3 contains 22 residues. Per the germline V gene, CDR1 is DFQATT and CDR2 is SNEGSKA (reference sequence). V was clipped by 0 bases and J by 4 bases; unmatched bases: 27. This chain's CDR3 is CSARDPQLPGQFTEAIYNEQFF. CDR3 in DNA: TGCAGTGCTAGAGATCCTCAGTTACCGGGACAGTTTACGGAGGCTATATACAATGAGCAGTTCTTC.

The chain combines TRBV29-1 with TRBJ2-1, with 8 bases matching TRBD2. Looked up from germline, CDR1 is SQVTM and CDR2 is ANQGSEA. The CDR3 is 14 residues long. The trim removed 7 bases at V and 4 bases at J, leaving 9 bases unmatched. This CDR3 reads CSAWAGGTYNEQFF. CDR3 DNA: TGCAGCGCGTGGGCGGGAGGTACTTACAATGAGCAGTTCTTC.

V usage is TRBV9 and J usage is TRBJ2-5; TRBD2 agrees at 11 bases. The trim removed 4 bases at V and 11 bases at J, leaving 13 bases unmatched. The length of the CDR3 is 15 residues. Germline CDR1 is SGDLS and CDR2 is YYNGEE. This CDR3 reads CASSYGLAGPNEQYF. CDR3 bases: TGTGCCAGCAGCTATGGACTAGCGGGTCCCAATGAGCAGTACTTC.

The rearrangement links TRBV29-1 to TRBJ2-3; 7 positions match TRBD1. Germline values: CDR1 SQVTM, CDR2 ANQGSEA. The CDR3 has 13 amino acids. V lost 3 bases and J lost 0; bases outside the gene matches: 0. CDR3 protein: CSVDRGSTDTQYF. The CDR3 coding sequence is TGCAGCGTTGACAGGGGGAGCACAGATACGCAGTATTTT.